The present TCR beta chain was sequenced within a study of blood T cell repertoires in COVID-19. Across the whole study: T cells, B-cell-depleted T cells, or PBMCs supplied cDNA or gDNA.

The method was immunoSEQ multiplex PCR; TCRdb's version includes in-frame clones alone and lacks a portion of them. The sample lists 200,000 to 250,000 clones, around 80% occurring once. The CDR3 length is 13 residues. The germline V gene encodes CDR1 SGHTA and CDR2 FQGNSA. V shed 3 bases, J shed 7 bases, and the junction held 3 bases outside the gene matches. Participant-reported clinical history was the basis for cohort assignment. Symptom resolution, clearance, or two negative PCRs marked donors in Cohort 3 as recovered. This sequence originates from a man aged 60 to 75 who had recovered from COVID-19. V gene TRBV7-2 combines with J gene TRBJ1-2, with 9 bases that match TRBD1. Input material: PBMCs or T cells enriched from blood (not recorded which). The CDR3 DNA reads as TGTGCCAGCAGCTTTTGGACAGGGGTTGGCTACACCTTC. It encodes CASSFWTGVGYTF. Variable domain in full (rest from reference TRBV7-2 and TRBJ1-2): GAGVSQSPSNKVTEKGKDVELRCDPISGHTALYWYRQSLGQGLEFLIYFQGNSAPDKSGLPSDRFSAERTGGSVSTLTIQRTQQEDSAVYLCASSFWTGVGYTFGSGTRLTVV.